This T cell receptor beta chain originates from a study of shared clonotypes between healthy human individuals. The germline gives CDR1 MGHRA, CDR2 YSYEKL. The CDR3 length is 17 residues. Trimming took 0 bases from V and 4 from J, leaving 19 bases between them. There are a few counts of this clone. The antigen is not known. Profiling relied on immunoSEQ multiplex PCR, and the TCRdb table lists in-frame clones only, not all of them. The sample shows 300,000 to 350,000 clones, around 79% of them seen only once. The study drew all its donors from Caucasian adults living in Nashville, Tennessee. Division of CD4+ cells produced a CD45RA+ naive subset and a CD45RA-negative memory subset. Findings of the study overall: An anticipated effect of sequencing depth on clonotype sharing among donors was recognized.

Sequenced material: memory CD4+ T cells sorted from blood. The subset was: CD45RA-negative fraction. The chain carries TRBV4-1 and TRBJ2-7; D gene unclear. This sequence originates from a man aged 30-40 years in good health. CDR3 nucleotides: TGCGCCAGCAGCCAAGATCCCCAGGTCGCGGTGCCATACGAGCAGTACTTC. Its translation: CASSQDPQVAVPYEQYF.